This T cell receptor (beta chain) was observed in a study of shared clonotypes between healthy human individuals. Study-wide points: An effect of sequencing depth on clonotype sharing among donors was expected.

Adults of Caucasian background living in Nashville, Tennessee made up all donors. Repertoires were generated with immunoSEQ multiplex PCR, while TCRdb's copy carries only in-frame clones and drops some. The table has over 1.5 million clones, 95% to 99% seen once. In this sample, this clone turned up once. Its antigen is not known. The clonotype originates from a man aged 30-40 years in good health. Specimen: naive CD4+ T cells sorted from blood. Subset denoted: CD45RA+ positively selected.

DNA for the CDR3: TGTGCCAGCAGCGGGAAAAGACCAGGGAGAACGGCTGCATACCAGCAGTATTTT. It codes for CASSGKRPGRTAAYQQYF. The rearrangement links TRBV7-6 to TRBJ2-3, with D perhaps given as TRBD1 or TRBD2 (5 bases each). Germline V gene data show CDR1 as SGHVS and CDR2 as FNYEAQ. The CDR3 totals 18 residues. V lost 5 bases and J 11 bases, leaving 32 bases between the germline ends.